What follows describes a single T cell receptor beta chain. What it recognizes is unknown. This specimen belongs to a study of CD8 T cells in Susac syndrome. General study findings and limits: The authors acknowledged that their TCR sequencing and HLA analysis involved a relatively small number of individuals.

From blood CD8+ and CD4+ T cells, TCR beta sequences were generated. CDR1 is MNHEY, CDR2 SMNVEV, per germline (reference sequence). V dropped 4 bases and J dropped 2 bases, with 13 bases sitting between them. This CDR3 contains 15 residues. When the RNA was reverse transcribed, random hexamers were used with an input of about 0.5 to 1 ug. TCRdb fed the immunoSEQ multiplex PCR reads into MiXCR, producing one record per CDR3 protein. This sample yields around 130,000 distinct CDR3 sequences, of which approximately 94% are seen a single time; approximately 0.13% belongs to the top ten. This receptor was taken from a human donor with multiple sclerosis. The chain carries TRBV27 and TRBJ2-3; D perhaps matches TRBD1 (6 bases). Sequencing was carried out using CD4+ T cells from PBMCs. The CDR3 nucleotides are TGTGCCAGCAGTTCCTACTCGGGACACACAGATACGCAGTATTTT. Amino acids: CASSSYSGHTDTQYF.